This TCR beta chain was retrieved from a study of blood T cell repertoires in COVID-19 (dated by TCRdb to 2018 to 2021). Regarding the research as a whole: Samples covering the acute and convalescent phases of COVID-19 were provided by collaborators in the United States, Italy and Spain. The material from the prospective study consisted of cDNA or gDNA derived from T cells, B-cell-depleted T cells, or PBMCs. The dataset comprised deeply sampled blood TCRbeta repertoires from subjects exposed to, actively infected with, or recovered from COVID-19. A freely available public database, intended as a resource for researchers studying the immune response to SARS-CoV-2, is where the repertoires were released. Samples were obtained from the ongoing ImmuneRACE study (first 160 participants) and from about 1,300 subjects provided by 6 global collaborators. Nearly every sample came with metadata listing a de-identified subject ID, COVID-19 status, age in years and sex. Where available, HLA class I and class II types were taken from metadata supplied by the sample provider and were not determined by assay-based typing. General conclusions and limits of the study: The quantity of clinical and demographic metadata differed by source and by participant and was supplied without curation.

V was cut back by 5 bases and J by 3 bases, leaving a gap of 7 bases between them. The CDR3 holds 12 amino acids from the cysteine to the phenylalanine. Of all the DNA, just the CDR3 is kept, 36 bases in frame from base 1. TCRbeta CDR3 regions were amplified from genomic DNA by means of the immunoSEQ Assay, a bias-controlled multiplex PCR. In the original analysis: The number of nucleated cells in each sample was estimated from the amplification of reference gene primers within the assay. Sequence reads were collapsed and filtered to measure the absolute abundance of every unique TCRbeta CDR3 rearrangement. For each sample, productive Simpson clonality was calculated as the square root of Simpson's diversity index over productive rearrangements. TCRdb retrieved this table from immuneACCESS and kept in-frame rearrangements only. Not all clones are present; in checked studies, unresolved V genes account for under half, and no reason is known for the remainder. The V and J calls and clone size come from that table; D and trimming were worked out from the DNA. Across this sample there are fewer than 350,000 clones, with 75% to 90% seen only once. In total, the top ten clones hold over 2% of the sample.

Of note for this clone: Which antigen it targets is not known. Base qualities are not recorded, but no much larger clone differs from it by a single base. The same CDR3 can be traced to other DNA sequences in this sample.

Participants in the prospective study were aged roughly 18 to 90 years, lived in 24 United States geographic areas, and enrolled through a virtual design. In the prospective study, participants were assigned to cohorts based on the clinical history participants reported in a screening survey and a study questionnaire. Recovered participants in ImmuneRACE Cohort 3 were defined by two consecutive negative NP/OP PCR tests, clearance by a healthcare professional, or resolution of symptoms. Mobile phlebotomists in the prospective study collected whole blood, serum and a nasopharyngeal or oropharyngeal swab from every participant. Additional blood draws and questionnaires over an approximately two-month period could optionally be provided by prospective study participants. Before DNA extraction, prospective study blood samples were shipped either frozen or at room temperature.

The sequencing input was PBMCs or T cells enriched from blood (not recorded which). The chain is encoded by TRBV12-3 or TRBV12-4 joined to TRBJ1-2, with a weak D call of TRBD1 (5 bases match). The clonotype originates from a man aged 25-45 years who had recovered from COVID-19. The nucleotide sequence is given as TGTGCCAGCAGTCAGACAGACTATGGCTACACCTTC. This codes for CASSQTDYGYTF.